This T cell receptor beta chain emerged from a study of T-cell memory formation after mild COVID-19. Overall study context: Largely, the TCR clusters proved donor specific.

Researchers used 5'RACE with constant-segment primers to make TCR alpha and TCR beta cDNA libraries that carry sample barcodes and UMIs. TCRdb reprocessed the 5' RACE reads with MiXCR, giving one entry per CDR3 protein. The sample contains 560,000 or so distinct CDR3 sequences, around 16% of which appear only once. V lost 1 base to trimming and J lost 6 bases, with 13 bases between them. The germline gives CDR1 LGHNA, CDR2 YSLEER. This CDR3 is 15 amino acids long. This clonotype was found a few times. This clonotype was obtained from an adult woman who had mild COVID-19 (a few samples of this study predate the infection). Cell type and time point are not known. The source material was PBMCs or a T cell subset sorted from them (not recorded which). The chain is built from TRBV4-3 and TRBJ2-1, with D possibly TRBD2 on 6 matching bases. The CDR3 reads CASSQALGLGNEQFF. The DNA for the CDR3 is TGCGCCAGCAGCCAAGCGTTGGGACTTGGCAATGAGCAGTTCTTC.